This T cell receptor (beta chain) comes out of a study of cytomegalovirus exposure and HLA in healthy donors. PCR involved 60 Vbeta and 13 Jbeta primers. Method: immunoSEQ multiplex PCR; TCRdb's copy keeps in-frame clones and lacks some. The sample shows around 100,000 clones, 65% of them seen only once. The CDR3 length is 13 residues. Germline CDR1 reads KGHSH; CDR2 reads LQKENI. The ends lost 6 bases at V and 6 bases at J; junction bases unmatched: 5. Study outcomes and limitations: Later analysis identified a missense DCLRE1C variant that was linked to TCR beta V- and J-gene trimming. CMV serostatus alone was available as immune exposure information.

Points on this clone: Antigen unknown.

Source material: PBMCs. The clonotype was recovered from a young man in good health and CMV-seropositive. The V call is TRBV18, the J call TRBJ2-1, with 7 nucleotides matching TRBD2. CDR3 in DNA: TGTGCCAGCTCGCCGACTAGCCTCAATGAGCAGTTCTTC. Protein sequence: CASSPTSLNEQFF.